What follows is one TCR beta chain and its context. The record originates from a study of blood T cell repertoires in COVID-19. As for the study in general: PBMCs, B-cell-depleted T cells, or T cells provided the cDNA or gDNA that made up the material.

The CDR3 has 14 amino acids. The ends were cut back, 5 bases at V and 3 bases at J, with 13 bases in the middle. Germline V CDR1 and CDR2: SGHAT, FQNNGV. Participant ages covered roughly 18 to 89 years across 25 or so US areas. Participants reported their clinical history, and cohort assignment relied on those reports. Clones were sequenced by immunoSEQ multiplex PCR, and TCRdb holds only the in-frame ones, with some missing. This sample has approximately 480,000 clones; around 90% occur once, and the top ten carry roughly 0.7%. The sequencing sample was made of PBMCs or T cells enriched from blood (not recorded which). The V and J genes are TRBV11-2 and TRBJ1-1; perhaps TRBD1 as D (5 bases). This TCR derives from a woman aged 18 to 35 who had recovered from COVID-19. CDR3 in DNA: TGTGCCAGCAGCCCTATCGACAGATACACTGAAGCTTTCTTT. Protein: CASSPIDRYTEAFF.